A single sample gave rise to the 15 T cell receptor beta chains below, sequenced in a study of cytotoxic CD8 clonotypes in ibrutinib-treated CLL. TCRdb's table, derived via immunoSEQ multiplex PCR, lists solely in-frame clones and lacks some. The table shows some 61,000 clones, with around 65% occurring only once. The sequenced sample was PBMCs, obtained after 12 months of ibrutinib treatment. These receptor sequences come from a human donor with chronic lymphocytic leukemia.

V is TRBV9 and J is TRBJ1-6, with TRBD1 as a possible D gene (5 bases). Germline CDR1 reads SGDLS; CDR2 reads YYNGEE. V lost 7 bases, J lost 0 bases, and 11 bases lay in between. This CDR3 region has 15 residues. The CDR3 nucleotides read TGTGCCAGCGCGGGGGGGAGCTCCTATAATTCACCCCTCCACTTT. Amino acid sequence: CASAGGSSYNSPLHF.

There are a few counts of this clone. The chain uses TRBV7-6 and TRBJ1-6, with a possible D match to TRBD1 (6 bases). Germline V lookup: CDR1 SGHVS, CDR2 FNYEAQ. This CDR3 region has 15 residues. Trimming left V 5 bases short and J 13 bases short, with 21 bases between. CDR3 in amino acids: CASSLRGGLSGPLHF. CDR3 DNA sequence: TGTGCCAGCAGCCTCAGGGGAGGCCTCAGTGGCCCCCTCCACTTT. Filled out from reference TRBV7-6 and TRBJ1-6, the complete variable domain reads GAGVSQSPRYKVTKRGQDVALRCDPISGHVSLYWYRQALGQGPEFLTYFNYEAQQDKSGLPNDRFSAERPEGSISTLTIQRTEQRDSAMYRCASSLRGGLSGPLHFGNGTRLTVT.

The rearrangement links TRBV5-1 to TRBJ2-7; 9 positions agree with TRBD1. This CDR3 is 16 amino acids long. The V gene's germline CDR1 is SGHRS and CDR2 YFSETQ. V was pared by 4 bases and J by 0 bases, with 8 bases of the junction left unmatched. The CDR3 region has the DNA TGCGCCAGCAGCCGTTCGGGACAGGGAATCTCCTACGAGCAGTACTTC. Its translation: CASSRSGQGISYEQYF.

This clone was detected a few times. The CDR3 DNA reads as TGTGCCAGCAGTGAGATTGGGACAGGGAACTATGGCTACACCTTC. The encoded protein is CASSEIGTGNYGYTF. The V gene is TRBV6-1, the J gene TRBJ1-2; TRBD1 aligns across 9 bases. After removal of 3 bases from V and 2 bases from J, the junction contained 4 bases not matched to a gene. Per the germline V gene, CDR1 is MNHNS and CDR2 is SASEGT. This CDR3 contains 15 residues.

This clone was picked up a small number of times. V and J are TRBV14 and TRBJ2-1; no clear D gene. The germline gives CDR1 SGHDN, CDR2 FVKESK. The CDR3 runs 14 residues. V was trimmed by 4 bases and J by 3 bases, leaving 10 bases between them. The CDR3 sequence is CASSPDRFYNEQFF. In DNA, the CDR3 is TGTGCCAGCAGCCCTGATAGATTCTACAATGAGCAGTTCTTC.

This chain joins TRBV6-1 and TRBJ2-5; perhaps TRBD1 as D (6 bases). The length of the CDR3 is 13 residues. Germline V gives CDR1 MNHNS, CDR2 SASEGT. V lost 11 bases to trimming and J lost 1 base, with 14 bases between them. DNA of the CDR3: TGTGCCGGCCACAGGGCGGCCCAAGAGACCCAGTACTTC. It codes for CAGHRAAQETQYF.

This clone was seen just once. The rearrangement joins TRBV5-1 to TRBJ2-7; 9 bases match TRBD1. Germline trimming cut 4 bases from V and 5 bases from J; bases unmatched to any gene: 13. Germline V lookup: CDR1 SGHRS, CDR2 YFSETQ. CDR3 length: 16 amino acids. The CDR3 region has the DNA TGCGCCAGCAGCGCCCCCACCGGGACAGGGCTCCACGAGCAGTACTTC. Encoded protein: CASSAPTGTGLHEQYF.

The chain couples TRBV6-4 to TRBJ2-2; 7 bases are shared with TRBD1. This CDR3 region has 14 residues. Germline values: CDR1 MRHNA, CDR2 SNTAGT. The ends lost 7 bases at V and 5 bases at J; junction bases unmatched: 7. CDR3 loop: CASNGTGDTGELFF. The CDR3 coding sequence is TGTGCCAGCAACGGCACAGGGGATACCGGGGAGCTGTTTTTT.

The gene calls are TRBV7-9 and TRBJ2-3, with D perhaps being TRBD1 or TRBD2 (5 bases each). CDR3 size: 13 residues. CDR1 is SEHNR and CDR2 is FQNEAQ in the germline V gene (reference sequence). V lost 1 base, J lost 9 bases, and 11 bases lay in between. The CDR3 here is CASSLGYGTTQYF. The CDR3, as DNA: TGTGCCAGCAGCTTAGGGTACGGGACCACGCAGTATTTT.

V gene TRBV9 combines with J gene TRBJ1-4, with D possibly matching TRBD1 (6 bases). The CDR3 contains 16 residues. Trimming left V 0 bases short and J 5 bases short, with 14 bases between. Looked up from germline, CDR1 is SGDLS and CDR2 is YYNGEE. Written as DNA, the CDR3 is TGTGCCAGCAGCGTAGCGTCGGGGGGCAGGAATGAAAAACTGTTTTTT. This translates into CASSVASGGRNEKLFF.

The chain is built from TRBV5-6 and TRBJ2-1; D is possibly TRBD1 (5 bases). Germline lookup yields CDR1 SGHDT and CDR2 YYEEEE. Trimming shortened V by 4 bases and J by 7 bases, and 18 bases separated the two germline ends. This CDR3 comprises 15 residues. The CDR3 sequence is CASSLAGRSGNEQFF. The DNA of the CDR3 is TGTGCCAGCAGCCTGGCAGGGCGATCAGGGAATGAGCAGTTCTTC.

The chain is built from TRBV5-3 and TRBJ1-3; D ambiguous. TRBV5-3 is an ORF, with its function uncertain. Trimming pared 2 bases from V and 4 bases from J, leaving 22 bases between. The length of the CDR3 is 18 residues. The DNA of the CDR3 is TGTGCCAGAAGCTTCCCAAAGCGGACTCTTTTCGGGGGAAACACCATATATTTT. Protein sequence: CARSFPKRTLFGGNTIYF.

The rearrangement joins TRBV5-8 to TRBJ1-1, with D hard to call. CDR3 length: 11 residues. Germline V CDR1 and CDR2: SGHTS, YDEGEE. With 5 bases removed from V and 7 bases from J, the gap between germline ends came to 9 bases. The CDR3 loop is CASRLAFEAFF. The DNA of the CDR3 is TGTGCCAGCAGGCTAGCCTTTGAAGCTTTCTTT.

The DNA for the CDR3 is TGTGCCAGCTCACCAAGGGCTTACGAGCAGTACTTC. The encoded protein is CASSPRAYEQYF. V gene TRBV18 combines with J gene TRBJ2-7; D is uncertain. Germline V lookup: CDR1 KGHSH, CDR2 LQKENI. The CDR3 sequence is 12 residues long. The V end lost 2 bases, the J end lost 4 bases, and 6 bases lay between the germline ends.

The rearrangement uses TRBV2 and TRBJ1-5; 7 nucleotides line up with TRBD1. Per germline, CDR1 SNHLY and CDR2 FYNNEI. V lost 8 bases and J lost 0; bases outside the gene matches: 13. The CDR3 runs 17 residues. This CDR3 reads CASRSRGGQDSNQPQHF. The CDR3 coding sequence is TGTGCCAGCCGATCGAGGGGCGGACAGGATAGCAATCAGCCCCAGCATTTT.